The 24 T cell receptor beta chains reported below all come from one sample, sequenced in a study of shared clonotypes between healthy human individuals. Using immunoSEQ multiplex PCR, the repertoire was profiled, and TCRdb retains in-frame clones only, with some absent. The sample has 400,000 to 550,000 clones, 70% to 80% seen once. Sequenced sample: PBMCs. Receptors originate from a woman between 40 and 50 years old in good health. Some clones in this sample may be carry-over from other donors' samples.

The J gene is TRBJ2-2, the V gene TRBV5-4; 8 bases map to TRBD2. This CDR3 is 17 amino acids long. V shed 0 bases, J shed 0 bases, and the junction held 4 bases outside the gene matches. Germline lookup yields CDR1 SGHNT and CDR2 YYREEE (reference sequence). CDR3 DNA: TGTGCCAGCAGCTTGGCCTTACTAGCGGCGAACACCGGGGAGCTGTTTTTT. Encoded protein: CASSLALLAANTGELFF.

The chain recombines TRBV30 with TRBJ1-1; a weak D match, TRBD1 (6 bases). This CDR3 region has 13 residues. From germline, CDR1 is GTSNPN and CDR2 SVGIG (reference sequence). Trimming took off 4 bases at V and 2 bases at J, with 11 bases between the two ends. The CDR3 protein is CAWNGGLNTEAFF. The CDR3 DNA sequence: TGTGCCTGGAATGGGGGGCTAAACACTGAAGCTTTCTTT.

This rearrangement joins TRBV19 to TRBJ2-1; tentatively, D is TRBD1 or TRBD2 (5 bases each). CDR1 is LNHDA, CDR2 SQIVND, per germline (reference sequence). The CDR3 has 15 amino acids. The ends were cut back, 6 bases at V and 2 bases at J, with 14 bases in the middle. The DNA of the CDR3 is TGTGCCAGTAGAACAGACCGGGACCCCTACAATGAGCAGTTCTTC. It specifies CASRTDRDPYNEQFF.

As regards this clone: The same CDR3 arises from other DNA sequences in this sample as well. J is TRBJ1-5 and V is TRBV6-6; possible D gene TRBD1, 5 bases. The CDR3 has 13 amino acids. CDR1 is MNHNY and CDR2 is SVGAGI in the germline V gene (reference sequence). V dropped 2 bases and J dropped 4 bases, with 6 bases sitting between them. DNA for the CDR3: TGTGCCAGCAGTTACGGGGGGAATCAGCCCCAGCATTTT. Translating gives CASSYGGNQPQHF.

This chain uses TRBV27 with TRBJ2-7, with D unresolved. Germline loops: CDR1 MNHEY, CDR2 SMNVEV (reference sequence). Trimming pared 2 bases from V and 1 base from J, leaving 9 bases between. This CDR3 region has 14 residues. The CDR3 spells CASSLAWISYEQYF. The CDR3 nucleotides are TGTGCCAGCAGTTTAGCCTGGATTTCCTACGAGCAGTACTTC.

DNA for the CDR3: TGTGCCAGCAGCTTAGTACGCTCTACAACAGATACGCAGTATTTT. Protein product: CASSLVRSTTDTQYF. The chain employs TRBV11-2 and TRBJ2-3; D not resolved. Trimming shortened V by 1 base and J by 3 bases, and 11 bases separated the two germline ends. CDR1 is SGHAT, CDR2 FQNNGV, per germline. The CDR3 extends over 15 amino acids.

The chain is built from TRBV6-6 and TRBJ2-5; 12 nucleotides agree with TRBD2. J gave up 9 bases and V 5 bases, and 4 bases lay outside the gene matches. This CDR3 has 13 residues. CDR1 MNHNY and CDR2 SVGAGI come from the germline V gene (reference sequence). CDR3 sequence reads: CASSPGTSGSQYF. DNA for the CDR3: TGTGCCAGCAGTCCCGGGACTAGCGGGTCCCAGTACTTC.

The chain is built from TRBV29-1 and TRBJ1-2, with D possibly TRBD1 on 6 matching bases. V was clipped by 1 base and J by 5 bases, with 8 bases between them. Germline V gene lookup returns CDR1 SQVTM and CDR2 ANQGSEA. The CDR3 is 12 residues long. In nucleotides, the CDR3 is TGCAGCGTTGAAGGGACAGATTATGGCTACACCTTC. It translates to CSVEGTDYGYTF.

V is TRBV11-2 and J is TRBJ2-7, with 8 bases lining up with TRBD2. The V gene end was trimmed by 4 bases and the J gene end by 3 bases; junction bases not matched to a gene: 11. CDR1 SGHAT and CDR2 FQNNGV come from the germline V gene. This CDR3 contains 16 residues. The CDR3 sequence: CASSSAGGSGSYEQYF. CDR3 in DNA: TGTGCCAGCAGCTCAGCGGGCGGAAGCGGGAGCTACGAGCAGTACTTC.

The chain has TRBV5-1 and TRBJ2-5; TRBD1 matches at 8 bases. The junction had 7 bases not matched to a gene; V was cut back by 4 bases and J by 5 bases. Germline loops: CDR1 SGHRS, CDR2 YFSETQ. CDR3 length: 14 amino acids. In DNA, the CDR3 is TGCGCCAGCAGCCCTAGGACAGGGTGGGAGACCCAGTACTTC. Translating it yields CASSPRTGWETQYF.

The J gene is TRBJ2-1, the V gene TRBV7-2, with TRBD1 as a possible D gene (6 bases). This CDR3 has 16 residues. V lost 2 bases and J 5 bases, leaving 16 bases between the germline ends. Germline CDR1 reads SGHTA; CDR2 reads FQGNSA. The CDR3 reads CASSLFSAGTNNEQFF. The CDR3 DNA reads as TGTGCCAGCAGCTTATTCTCCGCCGGGACAAACAATGAGCAGTTCTTC.

This clone was observed a handful of times. The chain joins TRBV4-1 to TRBJ2-5; 7 bases map to TRBD2. The CDR3 runs to 16 residues. V lost 0 bases and J lost 7; bases outside the gene matches: 11. Per the germline V gene, CDR1 is MGHRA and CDR2 is YSYEKL. The DNA for the CDR3 is TGCGCCAGCAGCCAAGATTCTAGCGGCCCCTCCAGGACCCAGTACTTC. It encodes CASSQDSSGPSRTQYF.

V is TRBV4-2 and J is TRBJ2-3; 11 nucleotides agree with TRBD2. Germline lookup yields CDR1 LGHNA and CDR2 YNFKEQ. V was clipped by 1 base and J by 2 bases; unmatched bases: 5. This CDR3 contains 17 residues. The CDR3 sequence: CASSQGLAGSLTDTQYF. In nucleotides, the CDR3 is TGTGCCAGCAGCCAAGGACTAGCGGGGAGCCTCACAGATACGCAGTATTTT.

The chain carries TRBV18 and TRBJ1-2, with 9 bases that match TRBD1. Germline CDR1 reads KGHSH; CDR2 reads LQKENI. The length of the CDR3 is 18 residues. With 6 bases clipped from V and 3 bases from J, the junction kept 17 bases outside the gene matches. Written as DNA, the CDR3 is TGTGCCAGCTCTCCAAATGGTCCCGGGACAGGGAGTGACTATGGCTACACCTTC. Translating gives CASSPNGPGTGSDYGYTF.

This sequence joins TRBV10-3 and TRBJ1-1; a possible D gene is TRBD1 (6 bases). The V gene's germline CDR1 is ENHRY and CDR2 SYGVKD. This CDR3 spans 12 amino acids. V shed 10 bases and J shed 3 bases, with 12 bases lying between them. The CDR3 is CATNKGDTEAFF. DNA of the CDR3: TGTGCCACGAATAAGGGGGACACTGAAGCTTTCTTT.

The chain combines TRBV29-1 with TRBJ2-4; D remains unclear. The V and J ends lost 2 bases and 6 bases respectively, with 11 bases between them. Per the germline V gene, CDR1 is SQVTM and CDR2 is ANQGSEA. This CDR3 has 13 residues. CDR3 DNA sequence: TGCAGCGTTGAAAGTGGGTTGAGAAACATTCAGTACTTC. Protein product: CSVESGLRNIQYF.

V is TRBV5-4 and J is TRBJ1-4, with D unresolved. Germline V gene sequence: CDR1 SGHNT, CDR2 YYREEE (reference sequence). V gave up 0 bases and J gave up 4 bases, with 7 bases separating them. This CDR3 is built from 14 residues. The CDR3 protein is CASSLGRINEKLFF. CDR3 in DNA: TGTGCCAGCAGCTTGGGACGGATTAATGAAAAACTGTTTTTT.

V is TRBV13 and J is TRBJ2-3; D unclear. The CDR3 is 15 amino acids. Germline V gene sequence: CDR1 PRHDT, CDR2 FYEKMQ (reference sequence). The V end lost 4 bases, the J end lost 4 bases, and 15 bases lay between the germline ends. CDR3 in amino acids: CASSSQTRWADTQYF. DNA of the CDR3: TGTGCCAGCAGCTCACAGACCCGGTGGGCAGATACGCAGTATTTT. Combining the CDR3 with reference TRBV13 and TRBJ2-3 gives the whole variable domain AAGVIQSPRHLIKEKRETATLKCYPIPRHDTVYWYQQGPGQDPQFLISFYEKMQSDKGSIPDRFSAQQFSDYHSELNMSSLELGDSALYFCASSSQTRWADTQYFGPGTRLTVL.

The chain links TRBV30 to TRBJ2-7; D perhaps matches TRBD2 (6 bases). CDR3 size: 12 residues. Germline CDR1 is GTSNPN and CDR2 is SVGIG (reference sequence). With 4 bases removed from V and 4 bases from J, the gap between germline ends came to 11 bases. CDR3 amino acids: CAWTAGTYEQYF. CDR3 coding DNA: TGTGCCTGGACTGCGGGAACTTACGAGCAGTACTTC.

This rearrangement joins TRBV14 to TRBJ1-4; possibly TRBD1 for D (5 bases). Trimming stripped 0 bases from V and 3 bases from J, with 8 bases between. Germline-derived CDR1 and CDR2 are SGHDN and FVKESK. The CDR3 extends over 15 amino acids. The CDR3 DNA sequence: TGTGCCAGCAGCCAAGATCGGGGCGCTAATGAAAAACTGTTTTTT. Amino acid sequence: CASSQDRGANEKLFF.

J is TRBJ1-2 and V is TRBV4-1; D possibly corresponds to TRBD1 (6 bases). V lost 4 bases, J lost 8 bases, and 20 bases lay in between. Germline assignment: CDR1 MGHRA and CDR2 YSYEKL. The CDR3 sequence is 15 residues long. The CDR3 is CASSLLVGAPGGYTF. The CDR3 DNA is TGCGCCAGCAGCCTCCTCGTGGGGGCTCCGGGGGGCTACACCTTC.

The chain carries TRBV29-1 and TRBJ2-7, with TRBD2 as a possible D gene (7 bases). V was cut by 6 bases and J by 3 bases, with 15 bases left in between. Germline CDR1 SQVTM, CDR2 ANQGSEA. There are 13 residues in the CDR3. The CDR3 here is CSVKGGGVYEQYF. DNA for the CDR3: TGCAGCGTCAAGGGGGGGGGAGTCTACGAGCAGTACTTC.

Concerning this clone: Distinct nucleotide sequences in the sample also encode this CDR3. The V gene is TRBV28, the J gene TRBJ2-7; D unclear. The V and J ends lost 0 bases and 6 bases respectively, with 12 bases between them. This CDR3 spans 14 amino acids. Germline CDR1 and CDR2: MDHEN and SYDVKM. CDR3 nucleotide sequence: TGTGCCAGCAGTTTATGCTCGACCGGGTGCGAGCAGTACTTC. It encodes CASSLCSTGCEQYF.

The chain carries TRBV29-1 and TRBJ1-2, with 8 bases lining up with TRBD1. V dropped 4 bases and J dropped 4; count of bases not matched to a gene: 17. Germline loops: CDR1 SQVTM, CDR2 ANQGSEA. The CDR3 is made up of 17 amino acids. DNA of the CDR3: TGCAGCGTTGGCCCCTCCCTACTGGACAGGGATTCCTATGGCTACACCTTC. The encoded protein is CSVGPSLLDRDSYGYTF.